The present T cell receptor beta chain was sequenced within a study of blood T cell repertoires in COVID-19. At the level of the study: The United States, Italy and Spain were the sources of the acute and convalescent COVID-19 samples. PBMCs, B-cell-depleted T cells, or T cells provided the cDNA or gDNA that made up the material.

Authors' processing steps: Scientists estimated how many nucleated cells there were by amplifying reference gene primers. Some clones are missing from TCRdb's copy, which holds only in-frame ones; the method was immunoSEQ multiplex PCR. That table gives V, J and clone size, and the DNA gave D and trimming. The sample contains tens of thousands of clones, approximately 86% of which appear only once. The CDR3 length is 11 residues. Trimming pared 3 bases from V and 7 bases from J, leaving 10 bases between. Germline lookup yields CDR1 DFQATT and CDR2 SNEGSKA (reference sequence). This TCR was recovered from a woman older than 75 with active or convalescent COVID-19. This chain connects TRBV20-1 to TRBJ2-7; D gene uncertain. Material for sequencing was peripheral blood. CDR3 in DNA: TGCAGTGCTAGCAAACAATTGGAGCAGTACTTC. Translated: CSASKQLEQYF.